Listed below are T cell receptor beta chains from one sample, sequenced in a study of identical twins. TCRdb re-called the 5' RACE reads with MiXCR, one entry per CDR3 protein. The data contain approximately 620,000 distinct CDR3 sequences, roughly 8% of them singletons. Separately, the same data were catalogued under a study of yellow fever vaccine responses in identical twins.

Sequenced: PBMCs. The receptors originated from a woman aged 18 to 35 in good health. Both conserved end residues are part of each CDR3. The D gene is left open where the match is weak. Expanded clones are given a class, and other clones once, few, many or no size at all.

v_gene: TRBV30; d_gene: TRBD2; j_gene: TRBJ2-1; abundance: few; CDR3nt: TGTGCCTGGAGTGTACCAGCGGGAGGTTCCAATGAGCAGTTCTTC; CDR3aa: CAWSVPAGGSNEQFF
v_gene: TRBV5-1; d_gene: NA; j_gene: TRBJ2-1; abundance: many; CDR3nt: TGCGCCAGCACCCTGTACTCCAACCGGGGCAATGAGCAGTTCTTC; CDR3aa: CASTLYSNRGNEQFF
v_gene: TRBV12-3/TRBV12-4; d_gene: NA; j_gene: TRBJ2-1; abundance: many; CDR3nt: TGTGCCAGCAGCCTCCCCGGGGGAACCTACAATGAGCAGTTCTTC; CDR3aa: CASSLPGGTYNEQFF
v_gene: TRBV7-2; d_gene: TRBD1; j_gene: TRBJ2-7; abundance: NA; CDR3nt: TGTGCCAGCAGCCCCGGGTCAGGGGGATACTACGAGCAGTACTTC; CDR3aa: CASSPGSGGYYEQYF
v_gene: TRBV3-1; d_gene: TRBD2; j_gene: TRBJ2-3; abundance: NA; CDR3nt: TGTGCCAGCAGCCTCCGGGGACTAGCGGGCGCAGATACGCAGTATTTT; CDR3aa: CASSLRGLAGADTQYF
v_gene: TRBV20-1; d_gene: NA; j_gene: TRBJ2-7; abundance: few; CDR3nt: TGCAGTGCTAGAACACAGGTACTCCTATACGAGCAGTACTTC; CDR3aa: CSARTQVLLYEQYF
v_gene: TRBV7-2; d_gene: NA; j_gene: TRBJ1-2; abundance: many; CDR3nt: TGTGCCAGCAGCTTTGACATCAGCAGGGGTGGCTACACCTTC; CDR3aa: CASSFDISRGGYTF
v_gene: TRBV28; d_gene: TRBD1; j_gene: TRBJ2-2; abundance: NA; CDR3nt: TGTGCCAGCAGTTTCCGGACAGGATACACCGGGGAGCTGTTTTTT; CDR3aa: CASSFRTGYTGELFF
v_gene: TRBV9; d_gene: NA; j_gene: TRBJ2-3; abundance: NA; CDR3nt: TGTGCCAGCAGCGTAAGGGTTAGCACAGATACGCAGTATTTT; CDR3aa: CASSVRVSTDTQYF
v_gene: TRBV27; d_gene: NA; j_gene: TRBJ2-7; abundance: many; CDR3nt: TGTGCCAGCAGTTCCCCCATTTACGAGCAGTACTTC; CDR3aa: CASSSPIYEQYF
v_gene: TRBV7-6; d_gene: NA; j_gene: TRBJ2-5; abundance: NA; CDR3nt: TGTGCCAGCAGCTTAAACCTCCCAGGGATCGTGGAGACCCAGTACTTC; CDR3aa: CASSLNLPGIVETQYF
v_gene: TRBV20-1; d_gene: TRBD2; j_gene: TRBJ2-3; abundance: NA; CDR3nt: TGCAGTGCTAGAGAAGGAGCGGGGGGGCTTCATACGCAGTATTTT; CDR3aa: CSAREGAGGLHTQYF
v_gene: TRBV12-3/TRBV12-4; d_gene: TRBD2; j_gene: TRBJ2-3; abundance: NA; CDR3nt: TGTGCCAGCGGACCTTTTCGGGGGGCAGATACGCAGTATTTT; CDR3aa: CASGPFRGADTQYF
v_gene: TRBV5-1; d_gene: TRBD1; j_gene: TRBJ2-7; abundance: many; CDR3nt: TGTGCCAGCAGCACCGGGACAGGGCCTTACGAGCAGTACTTC; CDR3aa: CASSTGTGPYEQYF
v_gene: TRBV7-8; d_gene: TRBD2; j_gene: TRBJ2-1; abundance: NA; CDR3nt: TGTGCCAGCAGCTTACGTCTAGCGGGGGGCAGAAGTGACAATGAGCAGTTCTTC; CDR3aa: CASSLRLAGGRSDNEQFF
v_gene: TRBV7-6; d_gene: TRBD2; j_gene: TRBJ2-5; abundance: few; CDR3nt: TGTGCCAGCAGCGTCGGGACTAGCGATCAAGAGACCCAGTACTTC; CDR3aa: CASSVGTSDQETQYF
v_gene: TRBV19; d_gene: NA; j_gene: TRBJ2-2; abundance: few; CDR3nt: TGTGCCAGTAGTAACCACGTGAACACCGGGGAGCTGTTTTTT; CDR3aa: CASSNHVNTGELFF